The source of this T cell receptor (beta chain) is a study of blood T cell repertoires in COVID-19. With 10 bases removed from V and 8 bases from J, the gap between germline ends came to 15 bases. Germline CDR1 is ENHRY and CDR2 is SYGVKD. The CDR3 totals 13 residues. In the original analysis: By means of reference gene primer amplification, nucleated cell counts were estimated. Profiled with immunoSEQ multiplex PCR; TCRdb holds only in-frame clones, not every one. V, J and clone size were drawn from that table, and D and trimming were deduced from the DNA. The sample has around 400,000 clones; around 87% are singletons.

The receptor was derived from a woman aged 60-70 years with COVID-19, enrolled during active disease. The chain carries TRBV10-3 and TRBJ1-6, with D possibly matching TRBD1 (6 bases). Specimen: peripheral blood. DNA for the CDR3: TGTGCCACGCGTGACCGACAGGATTCACCCCTCCACTTT. Translation: CATRDRQDSPLHF.